Listed below are T cell receptor beta chains from one sample, sequenced in a study of cytomegalovirus exposure and HLA in healthy donors. TCRdb's table, derived via immunoSEQ multiplex PCR, lists solely in-frame clones and lacks some. This sample's clone table lists roughly 77,000 clones. The sequenced sample was PBMCs. These receptors all come from a man between 25 and 39 years old in good health and CMV-seronegative. Each CDR3 is given with its conserved first and last residue. The order of the fields is J gene, D gene, V gene, CDR3 DNA, CDR3 protein. The D gene is left open where the match is weak.

j_gene: TRBJ1-4
d_gene: TRBD1
v_gene: TRBV18
CDR3nt: TGTGCCAGCTCCCCCGGGACAGGGGCTGAAAAACTGTTTTTT
CDR3aa: CASSPGTGAEKLFF

j_gene: TRBJ2-7
d_gene: TRBD1
v_gene: TRBV15
CDR3nt: TGTGCCACCAGCAGAGATAGGGGACAGGGGTACGAGCAGTACTTC
CDR3aa: CATSRDRGQGYEQYF

j_gene: TRBJ1-1
d_gene: TRBD1
v_gene: TRBV5-1
CDR3nt: TGCGCCAGCAGCTCGGGACAGCCGAACACTGAAGCTTTCTTT
CDR3aa: CASSSGQPNTEAFF

j_gene: TRBJ2-3
d_gene: .
v_gene: TRBV7-3
CDR3nt: TGTGCCAGCAGCTTAACACGTCTAGGTACGCAGTATTTT
CDR3aa: CASSLTRLGTQYF

j_gene: TRBJ1-1
d_gene: .
v_gene: TRBV18
CDR3nt: TGTGCCAGCTCGCCTCCCTCCCGACAGGCGACGGCTTTCTTT
CDR3aa: CASSPPSRQATAFF

j_gene: TRBJ1-2
d_gene: .
v_gene: TRBV19
CDR3nt: TGTGCCAGTAGTATCGGGGGACGGTTCGGCTATGGCTACACCTTC
CDR3aa: CASSIGGRFGYGYTF

j_gene: TRBJ1-3
d_gene: .
v_gene: TRBV5-1
CDR3nt: TGCGCCAGCAGCTCCGCCGGGGGGGACACCATATATTTT
CDR3aa: CASSSAGGDTIYF

j_gene: TRBJ1-6
d_gene: .
v_gene: TRBV19
CDR3nt: TGTGCCAGTAGTCCGTTTTCATGGGGCTCACCCCTCCACTTT
CDR3aa: CASSPFSWGSPLHF

j_gene: TRBJ2-5
d_gene: .
v_gene: TRBV27
CDR3nt: TGTGCCAGCAGTTTACAGGGGCTGGGGGAGACCCAGTACTTC
CDR3aa: CASSLQGLGETQYF

j_gene: TRBJ1-1
d_gene: TRBD1
v_gene: TRBV27
CDR3nt: TGTGCCAGCAGTTCCCTCGGGACAGGGAATACTGAAGCTTTCTTT
CDR3aa: CASSSLGTGNTEAFF

j_gene: TRBJ2-1
d_gene: .
v_gene: TRBV29-1
CDR3nt: TGCACCTCTGGGGGAGGCTACAATGAGCAGTTCTTC
CDR3aa: CTSGGGYNEQFF

j_gene: TRBJ2-3
d_gene: TRBD2
v_gene: TRBV6-5
CDR3nt: TGTGCCAGCAGTTACACGCTTAGCGGGGGGTCAGATACGCAGTATTTT
CDR3aa: CASSYTLSGGSDTQYF

j_gene: TRBJ2-7
d_gene: .
v_gene: TRBV5-1
CDR3nt: TGCGCCAGCAGCTTGGGAGGGCAAGGCCCATCGCAGTACTTC
CDR3aa: CASSLGGQGPSQYF

j_gene: TRBJ1-1
d_gene: .
v_gene: TRBV6-1
CDR3nt: TGTGCCAGCAGTGCCGGCGCGTCGGGTCCCCGCGCTGAAGCTTTCTTT
CDR3aa: CASSAGASGPRAEAFF

j_gene: TRBJ2-7
d_gene: .
v_gene: TRBV4-1
CDR3nt: TGCGCCAGCAGCCAAGTCGGGGGTAACTACGAGCAGTACTTC
CDR3aa: CASSQVGGNYEQYF

j_gene: TRBJ2-1
d_gene: .
v_gene: TRBV29-1
CDR3nt: TGCAGCGGGAATCGACTGGCACCCAATGAGCAGTTCTTC
CDR3aa: CSGNRLAPNEQFF

j_gene: TRBJ1-1
d_gene: .
v_gene: TRBV2
CDR3nt: TGTGCCAGCAGTAGAGAGAACACTGAAGCTTTCTTT
CDR3aa: CASSRENTEAFF

j_gene: TRBJ2-3
d_gene: TRBD2
v_gene: TRBV7-2
CDR3nt: TGTGCCAGCAGCTTACGAGGACTAGCGACAGATACGCAGTATTTT
CDR3aa: CASSLRGLATDTQYF

j_gene: TRBJ1-5
d_gene: .
v_gene: TRBV7-9
CDR3nt: TGTGCCAGCAGCTTAGAACAGTTACAGCCCCAGCATTTT
CDR3aa: CASSLEQLQPQHF